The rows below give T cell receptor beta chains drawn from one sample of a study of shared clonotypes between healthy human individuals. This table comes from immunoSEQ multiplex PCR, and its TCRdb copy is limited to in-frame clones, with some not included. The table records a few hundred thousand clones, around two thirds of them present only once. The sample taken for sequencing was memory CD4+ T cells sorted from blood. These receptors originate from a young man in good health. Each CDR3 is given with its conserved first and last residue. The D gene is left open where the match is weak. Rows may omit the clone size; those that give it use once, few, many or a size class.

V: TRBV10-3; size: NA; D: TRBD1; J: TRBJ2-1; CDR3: CAISPGTGIYNEQFF; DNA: TGTGCCATCAGCCCCGGGACAGGGATATACAATGAGCAGTTCTTC
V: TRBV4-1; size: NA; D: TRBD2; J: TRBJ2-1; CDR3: CASSQDPALAGEGEQFF; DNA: TGCGCCAGCAGCCAAGATCCAGCACTAGCGGGCGAGGGTGAGCAGTTCTTC
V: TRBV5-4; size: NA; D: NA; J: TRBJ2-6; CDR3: CASSLASGANVLTF; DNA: TGTGCCAGCAGCTTGGCATCTGGGGCCAACGTCCTGACTTTC
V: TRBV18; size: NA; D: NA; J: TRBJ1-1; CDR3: CASLLGPNIPEAFF; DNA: TGTGCCAGCTTATTAGGACCCAATATCCCTGAAGCTTTCTTT
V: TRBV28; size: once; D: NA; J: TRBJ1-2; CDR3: CASTLRGRPYGYTF; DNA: TGTGCCAGCACCCTAAGGGGCAGACCATATGGCTACACCTTC
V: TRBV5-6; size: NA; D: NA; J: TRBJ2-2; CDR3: CASSLLGPYTGELFF; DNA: TGTGCCAGCAGCTTGCTCGGACCCTACACCGGGGAGCTGTTTTTT
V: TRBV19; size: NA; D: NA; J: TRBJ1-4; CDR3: CATEGVAGNEKLFF; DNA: TGTGCCACCGAGGGGGTGGCAGGAAATGAAAAACTGTTTTTT
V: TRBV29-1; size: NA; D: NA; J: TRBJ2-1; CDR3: CSVAGGNTYNEQFF; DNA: TGCAGCGTTGCGGGCGGGAACACCTACAATGAGCAGTTCTTC
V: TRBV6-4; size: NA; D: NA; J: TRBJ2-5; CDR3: CASSDSIEVRRETQYF; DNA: TGTGCCAGCAGTGACTCCATCGAGGTTAGGCGGGAGACCCAGTACTTC
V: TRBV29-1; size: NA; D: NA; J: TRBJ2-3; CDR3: CSVHRAGQTDTQYF; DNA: TGCAGCGTTCATAGAGCGGGACAGACAGATACGCAGTATTTT
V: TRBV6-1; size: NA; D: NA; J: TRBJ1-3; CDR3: CASWGDFGNTIYF; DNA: TGTGCCAGCTGGGGCGACTTCGGGAACACCATATATTTT
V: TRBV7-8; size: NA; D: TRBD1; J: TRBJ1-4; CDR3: CASSRRDSINNEKLFF; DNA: TGTGCCAGCAGCCGCCGGGACAGCATAAATAATGAAAAACTGTTTTTT
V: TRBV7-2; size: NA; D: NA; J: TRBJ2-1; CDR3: CASSLLLGAEQFF; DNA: TGTGCCAGCAGTCTCCTTCTAGGAGCTGAGCAGTTCTTC
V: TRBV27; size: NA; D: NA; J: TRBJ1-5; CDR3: CASSPILNQPQHF; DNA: TGTGCCAGCAGTCCGATACTTAATCAGCCCCAGCATTTT
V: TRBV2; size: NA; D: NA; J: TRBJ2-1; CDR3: CASSAWENEQFF; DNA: TGTGCCAGCAGCGCGTGGGAAAATGAGCAGTTCTTC
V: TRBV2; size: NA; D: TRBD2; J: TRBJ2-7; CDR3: CASSGTSGRFYEQYF; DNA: TGTGCCAGCAGCGGGACTAGCGGGAGGTTTTACGAGCAGTACTTC
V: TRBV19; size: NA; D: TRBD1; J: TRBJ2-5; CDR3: CASSMYRGRQETQYF; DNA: TGTGCCAGTAGTATGTACAGGGGCCGACAAGAGACCCAGTACTTC
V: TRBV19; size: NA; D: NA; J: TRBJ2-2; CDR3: CASSLGQPNTGELFF; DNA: TGTGCCAGTAGTCTGGGACAACCGAACACCGGGGAGCTGTTTTTT